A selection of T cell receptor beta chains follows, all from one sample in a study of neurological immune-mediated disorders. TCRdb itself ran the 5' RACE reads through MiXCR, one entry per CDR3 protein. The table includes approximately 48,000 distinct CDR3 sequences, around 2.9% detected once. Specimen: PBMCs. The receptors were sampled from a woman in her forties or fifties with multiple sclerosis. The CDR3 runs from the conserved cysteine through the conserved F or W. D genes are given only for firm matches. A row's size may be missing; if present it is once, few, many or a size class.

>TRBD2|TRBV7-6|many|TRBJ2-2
TGTGCCAGCAGCCACCCACGACTAGCGGGAGCCGGGGAGCTGTTTTTT
CASSHPRLAGAGELFF
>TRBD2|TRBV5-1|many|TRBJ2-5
TGCGCCAGCAGCTTGGTTCCGCTAGCGGGAGTTTGGGAGACCCAGTACTTC
CASSLVPLAGVWETQYF
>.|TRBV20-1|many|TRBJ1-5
TGCAGTGCGGCTCGTAGCAATCAGCCCCAGCATTTT
CSAARSNQPQHF
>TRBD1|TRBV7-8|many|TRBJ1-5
TGTGCCAGCAGCTTATTCGCAGGGGGAAAGGGTCAGCCCCAGCATTTT
CASSLFAGGKGQPQHF
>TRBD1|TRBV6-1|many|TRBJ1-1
TGTGCCAGCACCCCCCGGACAGGGTCGAACGCTGAAGCTTTCTTT
CASTPRTGSNAEAFF
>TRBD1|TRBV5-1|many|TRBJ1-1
TGCGCCACCCGGGGACAGGGCATGAACACTGAAGCTCTCTTT
CATRGQGMNTEALF
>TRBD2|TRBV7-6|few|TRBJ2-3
TGTGCCAGCAGCTTAGCCTGGGGACTAGCGGTCGACACAGATACGCAGTATTTT
CASSLAWGLAVDTDTQYF
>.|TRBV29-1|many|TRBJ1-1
TGCAGCGTTGAACCAGGGCGAATGAACACTGAAGCTTTCTTT
CSVEPGRMNTEAFF
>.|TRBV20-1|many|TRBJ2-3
TGCAGTGCTAACGGGGGAGCCACAGATACGCAGTATTTT
CSANGGATDTQYF
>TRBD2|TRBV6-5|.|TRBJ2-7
TGTGCCAGCAGCAAACAGACTAGCGGGAGCAAAGAGCAGTACTTC
CASSKQTSGSKEQYF
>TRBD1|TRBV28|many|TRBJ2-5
TGTGCCAGCAGAAGACAGGGGGGAGAGACCCAGTACTTC
CASRRQGGETQYF
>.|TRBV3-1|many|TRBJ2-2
TGTGCCAGCACGCAGGGCCACACCGGGGAGCTGTTTTTT
CASTQGHTGELFF
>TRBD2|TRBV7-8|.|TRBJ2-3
TGTGCCAGCAGCTTAACCCAAGCCACTAGCGGAAGCACAGATACGCAGTATTTT
CASSLTQATSGSTDTQYF
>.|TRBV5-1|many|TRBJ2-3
TGCGCCAGCAGCTCCTATAGCACAGATACGCAGTATTTT
CASSSYSTDTQYF
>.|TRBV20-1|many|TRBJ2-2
TGCAGTGCTGGGACCGGAGGGGTGGGCACCGGGGAGCTGTTTTTT
CSAGTGGVGTGELFF
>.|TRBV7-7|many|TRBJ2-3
TGTGCCAGCAGCGGAGGTACCGCGGATACGCAGTATTTT
CASSGGTADTQYF
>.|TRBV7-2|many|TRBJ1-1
TGTGCCAGCAGCTTTCCCGATCTGGTTTGGTCCACTGAAGCTTTCTTT
CASSFPDLVWSTEAFF
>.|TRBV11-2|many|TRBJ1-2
TGTGCCAGCAGCCTAGACAGGCGCGCGGGTGGCTACACCTTC
CASSLDRRAGGYTF
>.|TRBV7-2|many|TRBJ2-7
TGTGCCAGCAGTAACAGGGAATACTACGAGCAGTACTTC
CASSNREYYEQYF
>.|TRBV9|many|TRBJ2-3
TGTGCCAGCAGCCCCGGTGGTAGCGGTCGCACAGATACGCAGTATTTT
CASSPGGSGRTDTQYF
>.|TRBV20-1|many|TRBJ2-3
TGCAGTGCTAGTGCAGGGTTTCGCACAGATACGCAGTATTTT
CSASAGFRTDTQYF
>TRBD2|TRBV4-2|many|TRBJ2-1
TGTGCCAGCAGCCAAGCTAGCGGTAAAGTTAATGAGCAGTTCTTC
CASSQASGKVNEQFF
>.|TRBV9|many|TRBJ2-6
TGTGCCAGCACGGCCAGGGGCTCTGGGGCCAACGTCCTGACTTTC
CASTARGSGANVLTF
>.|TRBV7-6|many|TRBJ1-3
TGTGCCAGCAGTGCCAGCTCTGGAAACACCATATATTTT
CASSASSGNTIYF
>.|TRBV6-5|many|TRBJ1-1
TGTGCCAGCAGTCGCCCGTCCAGGGGAGGCACTGAAGCTTTCTTT
CASSRPSRGGTEAFF
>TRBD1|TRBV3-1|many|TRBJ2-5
TGTGCCAGCAGCCAAGGGACAGGAGACCAAGAGACCCAGTACTTC
CASSQGTGDQETQYF
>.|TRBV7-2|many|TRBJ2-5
TGTGCCAGCAGCTTACCCACCGGGGCAGGAGAGACCCAGTACTTC
CASSLPTGAGETQYF
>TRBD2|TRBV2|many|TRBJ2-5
TGTGCCAGCAGTGCTAGGGCTAGCGGCAAGACTGGGGGTGGGGAGACCCAGTACTTC
CASSARASGKTGGGETQYF
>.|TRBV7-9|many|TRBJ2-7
TGTGCCAGCAGCCCGAACGAGCAGTACTTC
CASSPNEQYF
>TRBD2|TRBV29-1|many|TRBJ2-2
TGCAGCGTTTCGGGGGGTACCGGGGAGCTGTTTTTT
CSVSGGTGELFF
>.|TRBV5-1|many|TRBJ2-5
TGCGCCAGCAGCTTGGCCGGCGGCGGGGTAGGGGAGACCCAGTACTTC
CASSLAGGGVGETQYF
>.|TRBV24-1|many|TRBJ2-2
TGTGCCACCAGTGATTCTGCCGTGGCGAACACCGGGGAGCTGTTTTTT
CATSDSAVANTGELFF
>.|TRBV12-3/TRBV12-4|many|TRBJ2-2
TGTGCCAGCAGTTTCGGGGAATCGGGGGAGCTGTTTTTT
CASSFGESGELFF
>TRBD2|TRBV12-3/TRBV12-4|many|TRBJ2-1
TGTGCCAGCAGTCTGCGGACTAGCTATTACAATGAGCAGTTCTTC
CASSLRTSYYNEQFF
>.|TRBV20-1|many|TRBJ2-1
TGCAGTGCTAGAGATCCCAGGTACTCCTACAATGAGCAGTTCTTC
CSARDPRYSYNEQFF
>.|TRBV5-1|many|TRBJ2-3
TGCGCCAGCAGCTTTGTGGGGGGAGGAGATACGCAGTATTTT
CASSFVGGGDTQYF